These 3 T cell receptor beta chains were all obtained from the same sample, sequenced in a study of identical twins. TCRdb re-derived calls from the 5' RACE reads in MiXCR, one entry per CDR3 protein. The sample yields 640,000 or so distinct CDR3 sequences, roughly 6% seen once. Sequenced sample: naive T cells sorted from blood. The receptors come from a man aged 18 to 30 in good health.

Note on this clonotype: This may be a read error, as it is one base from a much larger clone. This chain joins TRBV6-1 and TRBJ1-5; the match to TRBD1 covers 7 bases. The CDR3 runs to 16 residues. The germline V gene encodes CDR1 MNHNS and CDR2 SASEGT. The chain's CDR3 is CAGSEYGDRGNQPQHF. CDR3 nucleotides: TGTGCCGGCAGTGAATATGGAGACAGGGGCAATCAGCCCCAGCATTTT.

As DNA, the CDR3 is TGCAGCATACCGGGACTAGCGGGACCAACCTACGAGCAGTACTTC. Protein: CSIPGLAGPTYEQYF. The rearrangement uses TRBV29-1 and TRBJ2-7; 13 bases fit TRBD2. J gave up 2 bases and V 8 bases, and 9 bases lay outside the gene matches. Germline CDR1 is SQVTM and CDR2 is ANQGSEA. CDR3 size: 15 residues.

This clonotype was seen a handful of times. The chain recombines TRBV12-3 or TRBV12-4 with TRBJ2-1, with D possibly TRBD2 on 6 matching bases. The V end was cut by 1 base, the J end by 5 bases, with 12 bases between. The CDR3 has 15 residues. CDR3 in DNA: TGTGCCAGCAGTTTAGGACTAGTTCGGAACAATGAGCAGTTCTTC. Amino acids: CASSLGLVRNNEQFF.